The source of this T cell receptor (beta chain) is a study of blood T cells in healthy people across ages. Study as a whole: There was about one barcoded beta molecule captured by template switching per two T cells. Study-level results: Naive T cell percentage showed a strong correlation with TCR beta diversity.

Germline V gene sequence: CDR1 MNHEY, CDR2 SVGAGI. The CDR3 contains 17 residues. After removal of 0 bases from V and 0 bases from J, the junction contained 3 bases not matched to a gene. Per sample, extraction of total RNA gave at least 5.5 micrograms in every case. In this sample, this clonotype turned up many times. Antigen: not known. A second PCR of roughly 7 to 11 cycles used a sample-barcoded 5' primer and a J-beta primer mix. Each cDNA molecule was tagged by a template-switch adaptor that had 12 random nucleotides. Each CDR3 protein is one row after TCRdb ran MiXCR on the 5' RACE reads. Among about 650,000 distinct CDR3 sequences listed, 52% were seen once.

Sequences were obtained from blood. This sequence was found in a woman older than 75 in good health. This chain joins TRBV6-5 and TRBJ2-1; 9 bases map to TRBD1. This CDR3 reads CASSYSDRGFSYNEQFF. CDR3 in DNA: TGTGCCAGCAGTTACTCGGACAGGGGCTTCTCCTACAATGAGCAGTTCTTC.